Shown below are 25 T cell receptor beta chains from a single sample sequenced in a study of beta chain features in type 1 diabetes. Every isolated RNA sample was fully reverse transcribed, so sequencing captured expressed TCRB transcripts. Here immunoSEQ multiplex PCR was the method, and the copy in TCRdb shows in-frame clones only, minus some. This table holds around 300,000 clones, approximately 10% found once. The sequenced sample consisted of naive CD4+ T cells from blood. The receptors stem from a woman under 40 in good health.

This clone was seen only a few times. This chain links TRBV7-9 with TRBJ1-2; D not certain. Germline assignment: CDR1 SEHNR and CDR2 FQNEAQ (reference sequence). Deletions cut 6 bases from V and 6 bases from J, with 11 bases between. This CDR3 is built from 12 residues. The CDR3 is CASRLTEDGYTF. CDR3 nucleotides: TGTGCCAGCAGATTGACGGAGGATGGCTACACCTTC.

The chain combines TRBV5-6 with TRBJ2-5, with a weak D call TRBD1 (6 bases). Germline V gene sequence: CDR1 SGHDT, CDR2 YYEEEE. V was trimmed by 4 bases and J by 13 bases, leaving 17 bases between them. The CDR3 has 12 amino acids. The CDR3 bases are TGTGCCAGCAGCCTCAGACAGGACGGACGGTACTTC. Its translation is CASSLRQDGRYF. Combining the CDR3 with reference TRBV5-6 and TRBJ2-5 gives the whole variable domain DAGVTQSPTHLIKTRGQQVTLRCSPKSGHDTVSWYQQALGQGPQFIFQYYEEEERQRGNFPDRFSGHQFPNYSSELNVNALLLGDSALYLCASSLRQDGRYFGPGTRLLVL.

This clone was observed a few times. This rearrangement joins TRBV27 to TRBJ2-3, with D maybe TRBD2 (6 bases). Looked up from germline, CDR1 is MNHEY and CDR2 is SMNVEV (reference sequence). The CDR3 is 14 residues long. The V end was cut by 5 bases, the J end by 4 bases, with 13 bases between. The CDR3 protein is CASSPLGGPDTQYF. The CDR3 DNA is TGTGCCAGCAGTCCCCTCGGGGGACCAGATACGCAGTATTTT.

The chain recombines TRBV28 with TRBJ2-7, with a weak D call TRBD1 (6 bases). Per germline, CDR1 MDHEN and CDR2 SYDVKM. Trimming pared 2 bases from V and 3 bases from J, leaving 14 bases between. The CDR3 loop spans 15 amino acids. The CDR3 spells CASSLGTGPFYEQYF. Here the CDR3 DNA reads TGTGCCAGCAGTTTAGGTACAGGGCCTTTCTACGAGCAGTACTTC.

V usage is TRBV28 and J usage is TRBJ2-7; possibly TRBD1 for D (5 bases). Germline V gene data show CDR1 as MDHEN and CDR2 as SYDVKM. The CDR3 length is 14 residues. The V gene lost 2 bases and the J gene lost 5 bases, with 13 bases spanning the gap. The CDR3 loop is CASSLAGPNHEQYF. The CDR3 nucleotides read TGTGCCAGCAGTTTAGCAGGGCCTAACCACGAGCAGTACTTC.

This clone was picked up a small number of times. The chain joins TRBV9 to TRBJ2-1; D ambiguous. CDR3 length: 14 amino acids. Trimming took off 3 bases at V and 0 bases at J, with 7 bases between the two ends. Germline CDR1 SGDLS, CDR2 YYNGEE. CDR3 DNA: TGTGCCAGCAGCGCCCGCGTCTCCTACAATGAGCAGTTCTTC. Amino acids: CASSARVSYNEQFF.

V and J are TRBV7-9 and TRBJ2-1; 7 bases line up with TRBD1. V shed 3 bases and J 6 bases; nucleotides not matched to a gene: 5. Germline V gene sequence: CDR1 SEHNR, CDR2 FQNEAQ (reference sequence). The CDR3 is 14 residues long. The chain's CDR3 is CASSFTSGGNEQFF. In nucleotides, the CDR3 is TGTGCCAGCAGCTTTACTTCAGGGGGCAATGAGCAGTTCTTC.

The gene calls are TRBV7-9 and TRBJ2-5; weak D call: TRBD2 (5 bases). The length of the CDR3 is 13 residues. Germline CDR1 is SEHNR and CDR2 is FQNEAQ (reference sequence). Trimming removed 5 bases at V and 5 bases at J, with 12 bases between. CDR3 loop: CASSPSSGETQYF. For the CDR3, the DNA is TGTGCCAGCAGCCCGAGTTCGGGGGAGACCCAGTACTTC.

This clone was seen more than once but under ten times. The V gene is TRBV7-3, the J gene TRBJ2-1, with 8 bases aligning to TRBD2. CDR1 is SGHTA, CDR2 FQGTGA, per germline. Trimming removed 4 bases from V and 3 bases from J; junction bases left unmatched: 5. This CDR3 comprises 15 residues. The CDR3 DNA reads as TGTGCCAGCAGCTCCGGGACTAGGGACTACAATGAGCAGTTCTTC. It translates to CASSSGTRDYNEQFF. Based on the CDR3 plus reference TRBV7-3 and TRBJ2-1, the full variable domain is GAGVSQTPSNKVTEKGKYVELRCDPISGHTALYWYRQSLGQGPEFLIYFQGTGAADDSGLPNDRFFAVRPEGSVSTLKIQRTERGDSAVYLCASSSGTRDYNEQFFGPGTRLTVL.

This clone has more than one count but fewer than ten. The chain employs TRBV7-3 and TRBJ1-2; D not resolved. V was clipped by 5 bases and J by 4 bases, with 8 bases between them. This CDR3 is 12 amino acids long. Germline CDR1 reads SGHTA; CDR2 reads FQGTGA. This CDR3 reads CASSPSGYGYTF. In DNA form, the CDR3 reads TGTGCCAGCAGCCCTTCGGGCTATGGCTACACCTTC.

This clone appeared a single time. The gene calls are TRBV7-2 and TRBJ2-7; 9 bases fit TRBD2. V lost 4 bases and J lost 1; bases outside the gene matches: 5. The CDR3 loop spans 15 amino acids. The germline gives CDR1 SGHTA, CDR2 FQGNSA. In DNA form, the CDR3 reads TGTGCCAGCAGCTGGGGGACTAGCCCTTCCTACGAGCAGTACTTC. Translating it yields CASSWGTSPSYEQYF.

Only a few counts were recorded for this clone. The V call is TRBV9, the J call TRBJ2-3; possible D gene TRBD1, 5 bases. V lost 5 bases and J lost 7, with 23 bases in between. The CDR3 has 16 residues. The germline V gene has CDR1 SGDLS and CDR2 YYNGEE. This CDR3 reads CASRKGVDEGVNTQYF. Here the CDR3 DNA reads TGTGCCAGCAGGAAAGGTGTGGACGAAGGGGTAAATACGCAGTATTTT.

This clone appeared a few times. The CDR3 bases are TGTGCCAGCAGTACGACTAGCGGGAGGGGAGATACGCAGTATTTT. Translation gives CASSTTSGRGDTQYF. This sequence joins TRBV28 and TRBJ2-3; 14 positions match TRBD2. This CDR3 contains 15 residues. V lost 5 bases to trimming and J lost 5 bases; unmatched junction nucleotides: 3. Germline V gene lookup returns CDR1 MDHEN and CDR2 SYDVKM.

This clone has a handful of counts. V gene TRBV9 combines with J gene TRBJ1-3; D ambiguous. The CDR3 runs 14 residues. Per germline, CDR1 SGDLS and CDR2 YYNGEE. V lost 4 bases and J 3 bases, leaving 11 bases between the germline ends. CDR3 loop: CASSPYRFGNTIYF. As DNA, the CDR3 is TGTGCCAGCAGCCCCTACAGATTTGGAAACACCATATATTTT.

V is TRBV7-9 and J is TRBJ1-4, with D maybe TRBD1 (5 bases). CDR1 is SEHNR, CDR2 FQNEAQ, per germline (reference sequence). The CDR3 is 17 amino acids. V lost 5 bases and J lost 0, with 16 bases in between. CDR3 in DNA: TGTGCCAGCAGCCCCGGCCCCACAGGTGCAACTAATGAAAAACTGTTTTTT. It specifies CASSPGPTGATNEKLFF.

The chain couples TRBV6-1 to TRBJ2-3; 7 nucleotides match TRBD2. The trim removed 4 bases at V and 0 bases at J, leaving 10 bases unmatched. Per the germline V gene, CDR1 is MNHNS and CDR2 is SASEGT. This CDR3 region has 17 residues. This chain's CDR3 is CASSARPLAASTDTQYF. Here the CDR3 DNA reads TGTGCCAGCAGTGCCCGCCCGCTAGCGGCTAGCACAGATACGCAGTATTTT.

The sample holds a few counts of this clone. This rearrangement joins TRBV28 to TRBJ1-5; no clear D gene. The CDR3 contains 12 residues. In germline, CDR1 is MDHEN, CDR2 SYDVKM. V was cut by 7 bases and J by 5 bases, with 9 bases left in between. The CDR3 spells CASKRVDQPQHF. CDR3 sequence (DNA): TGTGCCAGCAAGCGGGTCGATCAGCCCCAGCATTTT.

This sequence joins TRBV30 and TRBJ1-3; D not certain. The CDR3 loop spans 15 amino acids. V lost 3 bases and J 0 bases, leaving 12 bases between the germline ends. CDR1 is GTSNPN and CDR2 is SVGIG in the germline V gene (reference sequence). The CDR3 spells CAWSSDGDSGNTIYF. In DNA form, the CDR3 reads TGTGCCTGGAGCTCGGACGGGGACTCTGGAAACACCATATATTTT.

This clone was detected only a few times. The J gene is TRBJ1-1, the V gene TRBV4-3; TRBD1 matches at 7 bases. Germline CDR1 LGHNA, CDR2 YSLEER. J was trimmed by 5 bases and V by 3 bases; bases with no gene match: 9. The CDR3 is 15 residues long. The CDR3 protein is CASSQQTGTRTEAFF. CDR3 DNA sequence: TGCGCCAGCAGCCAGCAGACAGGGACGAGAACTGAAGCTTTCTTT.

In this sample, this clone turned up a few times. The gene calls are TRBV28 and TRBJ2-1, with 12 positions matching TRBD2. The germline V gene has CDR1 MDHEN and CDR2 SYDVKM. The CDR3 extends over 16 amino acids. After removal of 4 bases from V and 6 bases from J, the junction contained 7 bases not matched to a gene. DNA of the CDR3: TGTGCCAGCAGTTCCCAGACTAGCGGGAGCGGCAATGAGCAGTTCTTC. Protein sequence: CASSSQTSGSGNEQFF. The whole variable domain, filled in from reference TRBV28 and TRBJ2-1, reads DVKVTQSSRYLVKRTGEKVFLECVQDMDHENMFWYRQDPGLGLRLIYFSYDVKMKEKGDIPEGYSVSREKKERFSLILESASTNQTSMYLCASSSQTSGSGNEQFFGPGTRLTVL.

The sample holds a few counts of this clone. The J gene is TRBJ2-1, the V gene TRBV4-1, with 14 bases that match TRBD2. Germline V gene sequence: CDR1 MGHRA, CDR2 YSYEKL. The V segment lost 3 bases and the J segment 4 bases; nucleotides outside the gene matches: 8. This CDR3 contains 18 residues. The DNA for the CDR3 is TGCGCCAGCAGCCAGGACCCGGGACTAGCGGGAGCATACAATGAGCAGTTCTTC. It specifies CASSQDPGLAGAYNEQFF.

This clone was seen more than once but under ten times. The rearrangement joins TRBV28 to TRBJ2-7; 7 bases match TRBD2. The junction had 10 bases not matched to a gene; V was cut back by 5 bases and J by 3 bases. The CDR3 consists of 15 residues. The germline gives CDR1 MDHEN, CDR2 SYDVKM. The CDR3 spells CASSPGGEGLYEQYF. The CDR3 DNA sequence: TGTGCCAGCAGTCCTGGTGGGGAGGGTCTCTACGAGCAGTACTTC.

The gene calls are TRBV28 and TRBJ1-4; TRBD1 matches at 10 bases. J gave up 8 bases and V 1 base, and 7 bases lay outside the gene matches. Looked up from germline, CDR1 is MDHEN and CDR2 is SYDVKM. The length of the CDR3 is 16 residues. Written as DNA, the CDR3 is TGTGCCAGCAGTTTATCCGCGGGACAGGGGAACGAAAAACTGTTTTTT. Protein product: CASSLSAGQGNEKLFF.

The V and J genes are TRBV7-9 and TRBJ2-3; 10 bases agree with TRBD2. CDR3 size: 15 residues. Germline V gives CDR1 SEHNR, CDR2 FQNEAQ (reference sequence). V trimming: 5 bases; J trimming: 2 bases; junction bases outside the gene matches: 4. The CDR3 is CASSPLAGVTDTQYF. The DNA for the CDR3 is TGTGCCAGCAGCCCCCTAGCGGGAGTCACAGATACGCAGTATTTT. Full variable domain (missing parts from reference TRBV7-9 and TRBJ2-3): DTGVSQNPRHKITKRGQNVTFRCDPISEHNRLYWYRQTLGQGPEFLTYFQNEAQLEKSRLLSDRFSAERPKGSFSTLEIQRTEQGDSAMYLCASSPLAGVTDTQYFGPGTRLTVL.

This clone was picked up a small number of times. The V and J genes are TRBV19 and TRBJ1-1; D is unresolved. This CDR3 contains 12 residues. Germline V gives CDR1 LNHDA, CDR2 SQIVND (reference sequence). The ends were cut back, 7 bases at V and 0 bases at J, with 6 bases in the middle. The CDR3: CASTDMNTEAFF. CDR3 nucleotide sequence: TGTGCCAGTACAGACATGAACACTGAAGCTTTCTTT.